These 14 T cell receptor beta chains share one sample of origin, sequenced in a study of shared clonotypes between healthy human individuals. TCRdb's table, derived via immunoSEQ multiplex PCR, lists solely in-frame clones and lacks some. The sample lists around 2.5 million clones, over 85% occurring once. The sequenced sample consisted of naive CD4+ T cells from PBMCs. Subset reported: CD45RA+ positively selected. The receptors originated from a man between 18 and 29 years old in good health. Some clones in this sample may be carry-over from other donors' samples.

V is TRBV2 and J is TRBJ1-5, with D possibly being TRBD1 (5 bases). Germline V gene data show CDR1 as SNHLY and CDR2 as FYNNEI. The V end was cut by 6 bases, the J end by 2 bases, with 14 bases between. The CDR3 is 15 residues long. CDR3 loop: CASRARGGGNQPQHF. The CDR3, as DNA: TGTGCCAGCAGGGCCCGAGGAGGGGGCAATCAGCCCCAGCATTTT.

The V gene is TRBV7-3, the J gene TRBJ2-6, with D perhaps matching TRBD1 or TRBD2 (6 bases each). Germline V lookup: CDR1 SGHTA, CDR2 FQGTGA. The CDR3 extends over 16 amino acids. V gave up 5 bases and J gave up 0 bases, with 11 bases separating them. DNA for the CDR3: TGTGCCAGCAGCGCCTCGGGGGCCTCTGGGGCCAACGTCCTGACTTTC. Translated: CASSASGASGANVLTF. Using reference TRBV7-3 and TRBJ2-6 for the parts outside the CDR3, the full variable domain is GAGVSQTPSNKVTEKGKYVELRCDPISGHTALYWYRQSLGQGPEFLIYFQGTGAADDSGLPNDRFFAVRPEGSVSTLKIQRTERGDSAVYLCASSASGASGANVLTFGAGSRLTVL.

The V call is TRBV7-3, the J call TRBJ2-5; D is ambiguous. The length of the CDR3 is 13 residues. Germline V CDR1 and CDR2: SGHTA, FQGTGA. The V end lost 2 bases, the J end lost 5 bases, and 9 bases lay between the germline ends. CDR3 residues: CASSLLQSETQYF. For the CDR3, the DNA is TGTGCCAGCAGCTTACTCCAGAGTGAGACCCAGTACTTC.

In its sample, this clone was seen once. The V gene is TRBV9, the J gene TRBJ2-2, with 10 bases aligning to TRBD1. The CDR3 loop spans 16 amino acids. CDR1 SGDLS and CDR2 YYNGEE come from the germline V gene. The J segment lost 4 bases and the V segment lost 4 bases, leaving 7 bases of the junction unmatched. The CDR3 reads CASSKPDRGGTGELFF. Written as DNA, the CDR3 is TGTGCCAGCAGCAAACCGGACAGGGGGGGCACCGGGGAGCTGTTTTTT.

The rearrangement joins TRBV2 to TRBJ2-2, with D hard to call. The CDR3 loop spans 14 amino acids. Trimming took off 7 bases at V and 5 bases at J, with 14 bases between the two ends. The V gene's germline CDR1 is SNHLY and CDR2 FYNNEI. The CDR3 protein is CASNGVPATGELFF. In DNA, the CDR3 is TGTGCCAGCAACGGAGTGCCTGCGACCGGGGAGCTGTTTTTT.

Points on this clone: The sample contains more than one DNA sequence encoding this CDR3. This sequence joins TRBV15 and TRBJ2-7; 12 bases fit TRBD2. The germline gives CDR1 LNHNV, CDR2 YYDKDF (reference sequence). This CDR3 is built from 15 residues. After removal of 1 base from V and 2 bases from J, the junction contained 0 bases not matched to a gene. The CDR3 DNA reads as TGTGCCACCAGCAGAGGACTAGCGGGAGCCTACGAGCAGTACTTC. Its protein product is CATSRGLAGAYEQYF.

The chain links TRBV5-1 to TRBJ2-1, with D possibly TRBD2 on 5 matching bases. Trimming stripped 4 bases from V and 5 bases from J, with 16 bases between. The CDR3 contains 15 residues. The germline gives CDR1 SGHRS, CDR2 YFSETQ. The CDR3, as DNA: TGCGCCAGCAGCCCCAACGGACTGGCCAACAATGAGCAGTTCTTC. The encoded protein is CASSPNGLANNEQFF.

The chain joins TRBV6-5 to TRBJ1-3; perhaps TRBD1 as D (5 bases). The CDR3 is made up of 14 amino acids. Germline V CDR1 and CDR2: MNHEY, SVGAGI. V was cut by 8 bases and J by 6 bases, with 17 bases left in between. The CDR3 spells CASGRGRDLNTIYF. The CDR3 bases are TGTGCCAGCGGACGAGGCAGGGACTTAAACACCATATATTTT.

The chain uses TRBV7-9 and TRBJ2-5; D is ambiguous. The V end lost 5 bases, the J end lost 2 bases, and 9 bases lay between the germline ends. This CDR3 is 13 amino acids long. Germline V gene lookup returns CDR1 SEHNR and CDR2 FQNEAQ (reference sequence). The CDR3 protein is CASSTRPQETQYF. The CDR3 nucleotides are TGTGCCAGCAGCACCCGTCCGCAAGAGACCCAGTACTTC.

Only one count was recorded for this clone. This chain links TRBV7-9 with TRBJ1-2; D may be TRBD1 (6 bases). The germline V and J ends were trimmed by 5 bases and 2 bases, with 12 bases remaining between them. Germline CDR1 is SEHNR and CDR2 is FQNEAQ (reference sequence). The CDR3 runs 14 residues. The CDR3 bases are TGTGCCAGCAGCGCAGGGGCCCGGAACTATGGCTACACCTTC. This sequence encodes CASSAGARNYGYTF.

The rearrangement links TRBV25-1 to TRBJ1-6, with D unresolved. V dropped 4 bases and J dropped 5 bases, with 9 bases sitting between them. Germline V CDR1 and CDR2: MGHDK, SYGVNS. This CDR3 spans 14 amino acids. CDR3 sequence reads: CASSGRWDNSPLHF. Here the CDR3 DNA reads TGTGCCAGCAGTGGACGGTGGGATAATTCACCCCTCCACTTT.

This clone was observed a single time. This chain joins TRBV19 and TRBJ1-2, with a tentative D call TRBD1 (6 bases). The CDR3 consists of 14 residues. V lost 1 base and J 8 bases, leaving 14 bases between the germline ends. Per the germline V gene, CDR1 is LNHDA and CDR2 is SQIVND (reference sequence). CDR3 DNA sequence: TGTGCCAGTAGTATAGCGGCAGGGGTGCGAGGCTACACCTTC. Residues: CASSIAAGVRGYTF.

This chain links TRBV2 with TRBJ1-5; no firm D call. V was clipped by 6 bases and J by 0 bases, with 9 bases between them. CDR3 length: 14 residues. Germline V gene lookup returns CDR1 SNHLY and CDR2 FYNNEI. The CDR3 DNA sequence: TGTGCCAGCAGAAGCAGTTATAGCAATCAGCCCCAGCATTTT. This gives the protein CASRSSYSNQPQHF.

The V call is TRBV19, the J call TRBJ2-3; D possibly matches TRBD1 or TRBD2 (5 bases each). This CDR3 contains 16 residues. Per the germline V gene, CDR1 is LNHDA and CDR2 is SQIVND (reference sequence). The ends were cut back, 3 bases at V and 1 base at J, with 14 bases in the middle. CDR3 in amino acids: CASSIRRAGGTDTQYF. CDR3 DNA: TGTGCCAGTAGTATCCGCAGGGCCGGGGGCACAGATACGCAGTATTTT.